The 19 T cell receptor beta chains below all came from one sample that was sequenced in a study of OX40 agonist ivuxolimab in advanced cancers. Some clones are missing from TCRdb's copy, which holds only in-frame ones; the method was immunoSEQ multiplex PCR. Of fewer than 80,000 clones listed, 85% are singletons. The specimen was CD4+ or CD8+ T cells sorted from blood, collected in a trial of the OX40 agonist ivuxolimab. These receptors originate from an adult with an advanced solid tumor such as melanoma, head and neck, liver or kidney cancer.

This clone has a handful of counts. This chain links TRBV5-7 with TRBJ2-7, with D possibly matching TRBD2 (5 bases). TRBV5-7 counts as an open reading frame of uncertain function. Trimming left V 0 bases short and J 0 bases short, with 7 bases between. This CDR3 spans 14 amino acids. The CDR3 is CASSLAGYSYEQYF. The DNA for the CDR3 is TGTGCCAGCAGCTTGGCGGGGTACTCCTACGAGCAGTACTTC.

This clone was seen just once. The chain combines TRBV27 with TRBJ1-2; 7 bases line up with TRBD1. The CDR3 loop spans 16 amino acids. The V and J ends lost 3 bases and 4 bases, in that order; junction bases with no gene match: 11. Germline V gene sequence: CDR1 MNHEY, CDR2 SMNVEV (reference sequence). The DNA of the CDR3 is TGTGCCAGCAGTTTCCGGACAGGTAAGTTTAGCTATGGCTACACCTTC. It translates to CASSFRTGKFSYGYTF.

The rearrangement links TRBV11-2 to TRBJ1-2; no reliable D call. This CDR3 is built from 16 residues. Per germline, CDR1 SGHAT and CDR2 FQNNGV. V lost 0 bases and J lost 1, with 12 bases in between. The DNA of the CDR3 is TGTGCCAGCAGCTTAGATGGCCGCGGATTTAACTATGGCTACACCTTC. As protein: CASSLDGRGFNYGYTF.

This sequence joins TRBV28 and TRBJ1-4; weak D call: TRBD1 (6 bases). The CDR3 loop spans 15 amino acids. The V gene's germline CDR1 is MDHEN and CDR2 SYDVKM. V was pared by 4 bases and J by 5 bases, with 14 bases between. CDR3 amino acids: CASSSPTGVNEKLFF. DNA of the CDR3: TGTGCCAGCAGTTCCCCGACAGGCGTGAATGAAAAACTGTTTTTT.

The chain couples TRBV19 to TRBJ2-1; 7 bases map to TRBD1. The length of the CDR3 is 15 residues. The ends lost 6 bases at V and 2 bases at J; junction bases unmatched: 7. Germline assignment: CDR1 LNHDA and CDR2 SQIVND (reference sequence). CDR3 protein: CASSPTGTAYNEQFF. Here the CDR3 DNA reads TGTGCCAGTAGCCCCACCGGGACAGCCTACAATGAGCAGTTCTTC.

DNA of the CDR3: TGTGCCAGCAGCCTCGGACGGCGAGGAGAGCAGTACTTC. The encoded protein is CASSLGRRGEQYF. This chain uses TRBV6-5 with TRBJ2-5; D gene unclear. The CDR3 totals 13 residues. V dropped 6 bases and J dropped 11 bases, with 19 bases sitting between them. CDR1 and CDR2 from the germline V gene are MNHEY and SVGAGI.

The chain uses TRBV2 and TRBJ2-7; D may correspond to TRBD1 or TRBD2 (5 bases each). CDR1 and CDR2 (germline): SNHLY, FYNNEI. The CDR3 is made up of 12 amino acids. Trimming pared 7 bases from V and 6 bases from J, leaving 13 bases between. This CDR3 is CASKAAGTEQYF. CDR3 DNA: TGTGCCAGCAAGGCCGCAGGGACCGAGCAGTACTTC.

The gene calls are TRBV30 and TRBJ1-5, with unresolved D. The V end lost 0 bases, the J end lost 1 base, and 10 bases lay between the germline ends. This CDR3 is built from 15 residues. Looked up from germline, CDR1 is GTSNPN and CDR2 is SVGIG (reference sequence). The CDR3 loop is CAWSVGQSSNQPQHF. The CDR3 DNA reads TGTGCCTGGAGTGTAGGGCAGTCAAGCAATCAGCCCCAGCATTTT. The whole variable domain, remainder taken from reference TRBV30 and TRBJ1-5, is SQTIHQWPATLVQPVGSPLSLECTVEGTSNPNLYWYRQAAGRGLQLLFYSVGIGQISSEVPQNLSASRPQDRQFILSSKKLLLSDSGFYLCAWSVGQSSNQPQHFGDGTRLSIL.

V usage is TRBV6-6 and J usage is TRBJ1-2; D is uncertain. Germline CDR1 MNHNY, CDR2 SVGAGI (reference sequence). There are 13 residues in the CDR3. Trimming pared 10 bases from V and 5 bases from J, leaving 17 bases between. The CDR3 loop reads CATQTPPGYGYTF. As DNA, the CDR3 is TGTGCCACCCAGACCCCTCCGGGGTATGGCTACACCTTC.

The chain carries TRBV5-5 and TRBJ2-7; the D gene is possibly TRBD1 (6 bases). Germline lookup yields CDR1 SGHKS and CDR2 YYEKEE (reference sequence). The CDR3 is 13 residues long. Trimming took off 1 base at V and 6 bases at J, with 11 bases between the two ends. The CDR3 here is CASSLRGGAEQYF. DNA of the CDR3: TGTGCCAGCAGCTTGAGAGGGGGTGCCGAGCAGTACTTC.

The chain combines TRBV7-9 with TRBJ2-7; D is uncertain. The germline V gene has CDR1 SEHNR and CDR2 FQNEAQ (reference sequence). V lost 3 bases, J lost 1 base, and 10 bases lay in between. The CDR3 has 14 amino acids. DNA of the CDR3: TGTGCCAGCAGCTTTTCCCTAGGTTCCTACGAGCAGTACTTC. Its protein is CASSFSLGSYEQYF. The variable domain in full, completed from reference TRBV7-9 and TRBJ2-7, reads DTGVSQNPRHKITKRGQNVTFRCDPISEHNRLYWYRQTLGQGPEFLTYFQNEAQLEKSRLLSDRFSAERPKGSFSTLEIQRTEQGDSAMYLCASSFSLGSYEQYFGPGTRLTVT.

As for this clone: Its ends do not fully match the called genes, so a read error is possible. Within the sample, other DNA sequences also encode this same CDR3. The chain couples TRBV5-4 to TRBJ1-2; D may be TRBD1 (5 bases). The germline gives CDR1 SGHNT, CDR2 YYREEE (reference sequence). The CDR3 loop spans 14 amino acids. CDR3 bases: TGTGCCAGCAGCTTGGCGGGGCAGAACTATGGCTACACTTTC. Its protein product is CASSLAGQNYGYTF.

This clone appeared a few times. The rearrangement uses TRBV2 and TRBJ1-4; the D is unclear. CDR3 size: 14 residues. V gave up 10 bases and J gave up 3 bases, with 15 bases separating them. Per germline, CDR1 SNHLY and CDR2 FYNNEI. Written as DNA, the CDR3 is TGTGCCACCGGGAGCGGAGTTGCTAATGAAAAACTGTTTTTT. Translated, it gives CATGSGVANEKLFF.

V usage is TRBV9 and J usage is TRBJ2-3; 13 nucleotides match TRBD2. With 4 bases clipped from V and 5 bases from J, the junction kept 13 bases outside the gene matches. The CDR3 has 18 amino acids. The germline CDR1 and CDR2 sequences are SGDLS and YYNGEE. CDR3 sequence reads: CASSPPGLAGPAGDTQYF. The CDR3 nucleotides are TGTGCCAGCAGCCCCCCGGGACTAGCGGGACCCGCAGGAGATACGCAGTATTTT. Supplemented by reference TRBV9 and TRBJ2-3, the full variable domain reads DSGVTQTPKHLITATGQRVTLRCSPRSGDLSVYWYQQSLDQGLQFLIQYYNGEERAKGNILERFSAQQFPDLHSELNLSSLELGDSALYFCASSPPGLAGPAGDTQYFGPGTRLTVL.

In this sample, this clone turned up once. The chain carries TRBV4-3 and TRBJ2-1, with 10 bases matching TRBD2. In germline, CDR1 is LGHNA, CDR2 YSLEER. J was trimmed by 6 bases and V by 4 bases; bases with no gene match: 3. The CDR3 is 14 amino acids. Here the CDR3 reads CASSPSGSGNEQFF. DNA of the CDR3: TGCGCCAGCAGCCCTAGCGGGAGCGGCAATGAGCAGTTCTTC.

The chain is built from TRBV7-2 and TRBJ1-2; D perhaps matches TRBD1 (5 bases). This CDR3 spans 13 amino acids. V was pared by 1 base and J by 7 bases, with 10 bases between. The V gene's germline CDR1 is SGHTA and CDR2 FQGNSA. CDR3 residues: CASSLGREGGYTF. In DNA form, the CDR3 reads TGTGCCAGCAGCTTAGGCAGGGAGGGTGGCTACACCTTC.

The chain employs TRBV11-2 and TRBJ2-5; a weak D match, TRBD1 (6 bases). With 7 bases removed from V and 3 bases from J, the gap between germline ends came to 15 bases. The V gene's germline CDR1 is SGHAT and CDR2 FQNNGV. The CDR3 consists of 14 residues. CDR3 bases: TGTGCCAGCAACTCACCGGGACAAAAAGAGACCCAGTACTTC. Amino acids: CASNSPGQKETQYF.

The CDR3 loop reads CASSLRQDNSPLHF. The CDR3 coding sequence is TGTGCCAGCAGTTTACGACAGGACAATTCACCCCTCCACTTT. The J gene is TRBJ1-6, the V gene TRBV27, with D perhaps matching TRBD1 (6 bases). V was cut by 2 bases and J by 7 bases, with 9 bases left in between. Germline-derived CDR1 and CDR2 are MNHEY and SMNVEV (reference sequence). The CDR3 totals 14 residues.

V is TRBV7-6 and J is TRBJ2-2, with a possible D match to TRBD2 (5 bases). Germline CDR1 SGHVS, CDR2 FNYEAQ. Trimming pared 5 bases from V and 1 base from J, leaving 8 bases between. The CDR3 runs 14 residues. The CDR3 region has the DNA TGTGCCAGCAGCACCCGGGAGAACACCGGGGAGCTGTTTTTT. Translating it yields CASSTRENTGELFF.